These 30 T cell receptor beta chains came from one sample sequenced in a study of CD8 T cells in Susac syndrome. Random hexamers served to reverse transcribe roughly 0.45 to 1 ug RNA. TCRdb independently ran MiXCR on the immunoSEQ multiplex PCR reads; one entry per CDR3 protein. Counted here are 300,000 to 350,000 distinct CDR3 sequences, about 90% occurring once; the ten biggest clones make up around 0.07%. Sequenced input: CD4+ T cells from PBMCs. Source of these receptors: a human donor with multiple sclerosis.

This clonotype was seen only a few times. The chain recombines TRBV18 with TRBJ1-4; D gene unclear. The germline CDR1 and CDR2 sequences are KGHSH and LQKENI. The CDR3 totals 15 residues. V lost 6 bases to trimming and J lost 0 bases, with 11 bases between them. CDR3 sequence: CASSYGGATNEKLFF. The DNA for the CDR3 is TGTGCCAGCTCGTACGGTGGGGCAACTAATGAAAAACTGTTTTTT. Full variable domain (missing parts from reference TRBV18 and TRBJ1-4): NAGVMQNPRHLVRRRGQEARLRCSPMKGHSHVYWYRQLPEEGLKFMVYLQKENIIDESGMPKERFSAEFPKEGPSILRIQQVVRGDSAAYFCASSYGGATNEKLFFGSGTQLSVL.

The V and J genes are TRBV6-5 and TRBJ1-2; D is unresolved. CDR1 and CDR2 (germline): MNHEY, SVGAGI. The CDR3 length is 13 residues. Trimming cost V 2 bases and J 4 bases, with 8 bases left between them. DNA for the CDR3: TGTGCCAGCAGTTACCATGAGTCCTATGGCTACACCTTC. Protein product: CASSYHESYGYTF.

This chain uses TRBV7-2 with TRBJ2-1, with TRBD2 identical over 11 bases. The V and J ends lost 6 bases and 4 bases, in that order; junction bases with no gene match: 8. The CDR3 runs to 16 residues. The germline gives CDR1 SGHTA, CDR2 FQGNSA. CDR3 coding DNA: TGTGCCAGCAGACCTCCCGGGACTAGCGGTTACAATGAGCAGTTCTTC. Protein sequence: CASRPPGTSGYNEQFF.

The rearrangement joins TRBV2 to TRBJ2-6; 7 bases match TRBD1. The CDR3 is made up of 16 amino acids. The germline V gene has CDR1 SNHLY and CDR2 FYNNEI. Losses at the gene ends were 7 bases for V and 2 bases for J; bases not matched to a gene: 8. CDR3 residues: CASKEQGSPGANVLTF. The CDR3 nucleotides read TGTGCCAGCAAGGAACAGGGGAGTCCTGGGGCCAACGTCCTGACTTTC.

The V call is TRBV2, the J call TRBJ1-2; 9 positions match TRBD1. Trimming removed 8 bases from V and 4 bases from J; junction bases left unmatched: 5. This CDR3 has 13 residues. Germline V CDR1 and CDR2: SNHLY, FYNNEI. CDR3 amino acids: CASGEGQGYGYTF. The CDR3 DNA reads TGTGCCAGCGGCGAGGGACAGGGCTATGGCTACACCTTC.

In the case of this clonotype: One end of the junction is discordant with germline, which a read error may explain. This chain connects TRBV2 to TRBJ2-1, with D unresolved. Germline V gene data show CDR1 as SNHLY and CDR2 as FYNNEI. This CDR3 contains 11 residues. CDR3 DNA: TGTGCCAGCAGCGAGTGGGATGAGCAGATCTTC. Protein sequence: CASSEWDEQIF.

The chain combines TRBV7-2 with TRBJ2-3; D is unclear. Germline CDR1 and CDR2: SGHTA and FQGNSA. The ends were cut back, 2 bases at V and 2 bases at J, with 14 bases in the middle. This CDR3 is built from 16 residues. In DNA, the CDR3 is TGTGCCAGCAGCTTAATGGGCAGAACAACCACAGATACGCAGTATTTT. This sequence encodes CASSLMGRTTTDTQYF.

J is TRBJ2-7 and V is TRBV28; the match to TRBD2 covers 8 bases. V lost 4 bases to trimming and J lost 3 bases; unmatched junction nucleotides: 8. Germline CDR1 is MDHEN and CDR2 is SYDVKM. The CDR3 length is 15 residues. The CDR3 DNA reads TGTGCCAGCAGTTCCCCGGGACTAGGGATCTACGAGCAGTACTTC. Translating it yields CASSSPGLGIYEQYF.

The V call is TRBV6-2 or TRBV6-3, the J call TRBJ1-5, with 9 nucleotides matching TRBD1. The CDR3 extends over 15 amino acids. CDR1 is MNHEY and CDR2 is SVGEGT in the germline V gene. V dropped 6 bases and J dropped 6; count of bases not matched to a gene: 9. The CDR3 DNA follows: TGTGCCAGCAGCCGGGACAGGGCGGGGAGTCAGCCCCAGCATTTT. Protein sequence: CASSRDRAGSQPQHF.

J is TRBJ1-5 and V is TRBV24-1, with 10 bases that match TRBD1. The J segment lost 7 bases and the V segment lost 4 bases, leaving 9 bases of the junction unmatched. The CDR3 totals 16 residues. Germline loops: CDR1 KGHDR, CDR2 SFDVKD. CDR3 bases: TGTGCCACCAGTGAAGCCGGGACAGGGGTAGGCCAGCCCCAGCATTTT. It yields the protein CATSEAGTGVGQPQHF.

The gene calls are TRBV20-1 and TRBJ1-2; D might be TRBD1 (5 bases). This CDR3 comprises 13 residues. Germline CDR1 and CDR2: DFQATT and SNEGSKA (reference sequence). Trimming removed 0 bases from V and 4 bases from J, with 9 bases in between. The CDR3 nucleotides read TGCAGTGCTAGAGAGGGGGTACCCTATGGCTACACCTTC. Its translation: CSAREGVPYGYTF.

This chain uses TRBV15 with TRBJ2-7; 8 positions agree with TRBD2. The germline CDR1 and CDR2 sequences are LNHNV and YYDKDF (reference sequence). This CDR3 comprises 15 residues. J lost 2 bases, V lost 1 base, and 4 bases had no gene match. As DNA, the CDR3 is TGTGCCACCAGCAGAGTACAAGCGGGAGCCTACGAGCAGTACTTC. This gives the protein CATSRVQAGAYEQYF.

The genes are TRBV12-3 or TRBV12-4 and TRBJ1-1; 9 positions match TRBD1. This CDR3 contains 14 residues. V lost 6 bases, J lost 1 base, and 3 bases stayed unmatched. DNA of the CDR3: TGTGCCAGCAGGGGGACAGGGAGGAACACTGAAGCTTTCTTT. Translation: CASRGTGRNTEAFF.

The CDR3 loop reads CSVEPGTGGYGYTF. CDR3 in DNA: TGCAGCGTTGAACCCGGGACAGGGGGCTATGGCTACACCTTC. The V and J genes are TRBV29-1 and TRBJ1-2; 11 nucleotides match TRBD1. The CDR3 covers 14 residues. Germline CDR1 and CDR2: SQVTM and ANQGSEA. With V trimmed by 2 bases and J by 4 bases, 3 bases remained unmatched.

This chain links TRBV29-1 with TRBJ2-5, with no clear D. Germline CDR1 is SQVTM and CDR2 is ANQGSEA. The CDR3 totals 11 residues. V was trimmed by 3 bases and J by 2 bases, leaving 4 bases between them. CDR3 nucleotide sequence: TGCAGCGTTGAGGCACAAGAGACCCAGTACTTC. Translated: CSVEAQETQYF. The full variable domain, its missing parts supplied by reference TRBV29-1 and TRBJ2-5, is SAVISQKPSRDICQRGTSLTIQCQVDSQVTMMFWYRQQPGQSLTLIATANQGSEATYESGFVIDKFPISRPNLTFSTLTVSNMSPEDSSIYLCSVEAQETQYFGPGTRLLVL.

CDR3 region: CASRQGVTNEQFF. The CDR3 DNA sequence: TGTGCCAGCAGACAGGGGGTAACGAATGAGCAGTTCTTC. The chain uses TRBV6-5 and TRBJ2-1; 8 bases match TRBD1. CDR1 and CDR2 from the germline V gene are MNHEY and SVGAGI. V gave up 6 bases and J gave up 7 bases; unmatched junction bases: 5. The CDR3 covers 13 residues.

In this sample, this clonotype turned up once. This chain's CDR3 is CASSLGAQPNTGELFF. Here the CDR3 DNA reads TGTGCCAGCAGCTTAGGAGCGCAGCCAAACACCGGGGAGCTGTTTTTT. The chain employs TRBV11-2 and TRBJ2-2, with no clear D. V was cut by 1 base and J by 2 bases, with 11 bases left in between. The germline V gene has CDR1 SGHAT and CDR2 FQNNGV. The CDR3 covers 16 residues.

The CDR3 DNA sequence: TGTGCCAGCAGCCCAACAAGGGGAACCGGTCAGCCCCAGCATTTT. The encoded protein is CASSPTRGTGQPQHF. The chain combines TRBV3-1 with TRBJ1-5; possibly TRBD1 for D (5 bases). The CDR3 runs to 15 residues. Germline CDR1 is LGHDT and CDR2 is YNNKEL (reference sequence). Trimming removed 4 bases from V and 6 bases from J, with 16 bases in between. Supplemented by reference TRBV3-1 and TRBJ1-5, the full variable domain reads DTAVSQTPKYLVTQMGNDKSIKCEQNLGHDTMYWYKQDSKKFLKIMFSYNNKELIINETVPNRFSPKSPDKAHLNLHINSLELGDSAVYFCASSPTRGTGQPQHFGDGTRLSIL.

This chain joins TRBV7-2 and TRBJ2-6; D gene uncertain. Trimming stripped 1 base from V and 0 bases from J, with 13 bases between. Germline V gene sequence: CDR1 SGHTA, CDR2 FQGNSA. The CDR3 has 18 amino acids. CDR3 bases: TGTGCCAGCAGCTTAGACCCCCCTCAGTACTCTGGGGCCAACGTCCTGACTTTC. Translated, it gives CASSLDPPQYSGANVLTF.

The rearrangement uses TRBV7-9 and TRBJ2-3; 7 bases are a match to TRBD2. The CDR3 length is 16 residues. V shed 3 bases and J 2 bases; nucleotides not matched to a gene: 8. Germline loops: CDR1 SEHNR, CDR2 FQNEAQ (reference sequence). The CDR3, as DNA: TGTGCCAGCAGCTTCAGCGGGGCGGCCACCACAGATACGCAGTATTTT. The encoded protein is CASSFSGAATTDTQYF.

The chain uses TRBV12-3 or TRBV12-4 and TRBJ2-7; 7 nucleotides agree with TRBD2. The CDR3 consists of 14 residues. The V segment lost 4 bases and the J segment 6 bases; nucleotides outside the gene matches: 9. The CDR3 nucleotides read TGTGCCAGCAGTTCCCCGGGGAGGGCGGGCGAGCAGTACTTC. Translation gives CASSSPGRAGEQYF.

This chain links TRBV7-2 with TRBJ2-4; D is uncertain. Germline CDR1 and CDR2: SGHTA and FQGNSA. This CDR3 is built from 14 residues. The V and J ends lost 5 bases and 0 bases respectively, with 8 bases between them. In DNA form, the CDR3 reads TGTGCCAGCAGCCCTGCTGGAGCCAAAAACATTCAGTACTTC. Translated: CASSPAGAKNIQYF.

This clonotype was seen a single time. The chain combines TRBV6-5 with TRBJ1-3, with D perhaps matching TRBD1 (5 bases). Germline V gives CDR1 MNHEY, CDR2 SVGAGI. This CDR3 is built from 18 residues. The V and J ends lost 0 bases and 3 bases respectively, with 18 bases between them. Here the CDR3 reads CASSYSPFRSGNGNTIYF. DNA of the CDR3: TGTGCCAGCAGTTACTCGCCCTTCAGGTCAGGGAATGGAAACACCATATATTTT.

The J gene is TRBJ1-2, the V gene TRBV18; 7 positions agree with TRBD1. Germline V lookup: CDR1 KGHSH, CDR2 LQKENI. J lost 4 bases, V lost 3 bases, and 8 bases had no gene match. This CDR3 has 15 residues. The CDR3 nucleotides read TGTGCCAGCTCACCCTCCGGGACAGAACTCTATGGCTACACCTTC. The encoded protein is CASSPSGTELYGYTF. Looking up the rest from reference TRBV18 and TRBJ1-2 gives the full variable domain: NAGVMQNPRHLVRRRGQEARLRCSPMKGHSHVYWYRQLPEEGLKFMVYLQKENIIDESGMPKERFSAEFPKEGPSILRIQQVVRGDSAAYFCASSPSGTELYGYTFGSGTRLTVV.

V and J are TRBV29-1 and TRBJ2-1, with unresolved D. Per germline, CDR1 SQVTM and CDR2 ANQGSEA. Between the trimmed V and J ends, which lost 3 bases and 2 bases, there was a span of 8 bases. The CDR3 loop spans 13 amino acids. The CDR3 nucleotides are TGCAGCGTTGAGCTGAGCGCCTACAATGAGCAGTTCTTC. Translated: CSVELSAYNEQFF.

The CDR3 here is CATFSGNTIYF. The CDR3 DNA reads TGCGCCACCTTCTCTGGAAACACCATATATTTT. The gene calls are TRBV4-1 and TRBJ1-3; D uncertain. V was pared by 10 bases and J by 0 bases, with 4 bases between. The CDR3 sequence is 11 residues long. Germline V lookup: CDR1 MGHRA, CDR2 YSYEKL.

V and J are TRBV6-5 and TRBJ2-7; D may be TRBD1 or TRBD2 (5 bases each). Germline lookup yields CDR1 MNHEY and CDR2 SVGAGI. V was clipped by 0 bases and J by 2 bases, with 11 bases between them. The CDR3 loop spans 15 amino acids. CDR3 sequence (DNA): TGTGCCAGCAGTTACTCGGGGGACGGAGCCTACGAGCAGTACTTC. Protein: CASSYSGDGAYEQYF.

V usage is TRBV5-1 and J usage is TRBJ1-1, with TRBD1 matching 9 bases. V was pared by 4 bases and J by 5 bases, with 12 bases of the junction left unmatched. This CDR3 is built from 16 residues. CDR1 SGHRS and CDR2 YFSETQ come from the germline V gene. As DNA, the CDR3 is TGCGCCAGCAGCCCACCGGGACAGGGTGTATGGACTGAAGCTTTCTTT. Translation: CASSPPGQGVWTEAFF.

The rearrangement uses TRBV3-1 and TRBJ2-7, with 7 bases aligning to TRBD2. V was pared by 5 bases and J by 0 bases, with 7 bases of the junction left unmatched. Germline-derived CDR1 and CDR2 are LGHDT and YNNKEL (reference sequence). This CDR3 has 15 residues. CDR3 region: CASSKAASGSYEQYF. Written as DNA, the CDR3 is TGTGCCAGCAGCAAGGCGGCTAGCGGCTCCTACGAGCAGTACTTC.

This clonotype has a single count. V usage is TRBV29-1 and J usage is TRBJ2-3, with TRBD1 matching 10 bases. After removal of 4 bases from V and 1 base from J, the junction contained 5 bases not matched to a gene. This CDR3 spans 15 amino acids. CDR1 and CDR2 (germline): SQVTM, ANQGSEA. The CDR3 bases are TGCAGCGTTGTTGGGACAGGGGTGGGCACAGATACGCAGTATTTT. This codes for CSVVGTGVGTDTQYF.